Listed below are T cell receptor beta chains from one sample, sequenced in a study of blood T cell repertoires in COVID-19. TCRdb's copy holds only in-frame clones and misses some; the assay was immunoSEQ multiplex PCR. The table lists almost 300,000 clones, around 90% of them singletons. Material for sequencing was peripheral blood. These receptors all stem from a man aged 70 or older with acute or convalescent COVID-19. The CDR3 runs from the conserved cysteine through the conserved F or W. The D gene is left open where the match is weak. Size is stated for part of the rows, as once, few or many counts, or as a class when the clone is expanded.

clone size,V gene,D gene,J gene,CDR3 DNA,CDR3 protein
-,TRBV10-3,TRBD1,TRBJ1-1,TGTGCCATCAAGGACAGGGGCCCTGAAGCTTTCTTT,CAIKDRGPEAFF
-,TRBV18,-,TRBJ2-3,TGTGCCAGCTCACCAGCACCAGGTGGTACAGATACGCAGTATTTT,CASSPAPGGTDTQYF
few,TRBV7-2,-,TRBJ1-5,TGTGCCAGCAGCTTAGCGGGCAGTCTCAATCAGCCCCAGCATTTT,CASSLAGSLNQPQHF
once,TRBV19,TRBD1,TRBJ1-4,TGTGCCAGTACCAACAGGGGGGGGAATGAAAAACTGTTTTTT,CASTNRGGNEKLFF
-,TRBV20-1,TRBD1,TRBJ2-3,TGCAGTGCTAGTGGGACAGGAGTCACAGATACGCAGTATTTT,CSASGTGVTDTQYF
-,TRBV3-1/TRBV3-2,-,TRBJ2-5,TGTGCCAGCAGCCTCACCAGTCAAGAGACCCAGTACTTC,CASSLTSQETQYF
-,TRBV6-5,TRBD1,TRBJ1-1,TGTGCCAGCAGGACAGGGGTCATGAACACTGAAGCTTTCTTT,CASRTGVMNTEAFF
-,TRBV5-1,-,TRBJ1-3,TGCGCCAGCAGCTCCTCGACAGCCAGCTCTGGAAACACCATATATTTT,CASSSSTASSGNTIYF
-,TRBV27,-,TRBJ1-1,TGTGCCAGCAGGGGGGGAATGCGCACTGAAGCTTTCTTT,CASRGGMRTEAFF
-,TRBV4-1,TRBD1,TRBJ1-5,TGCGCCAGCAGCCATAGGGACAGGGATTACCCCCAGCATTTT,CASSHRDRDYPQHF
-,TRBV7-8,TRBD1,TRBJ2-5,TGTGCCAGCAGCTTAGTTAACAGGGGAGAGACCCAGTACTTC,CASSLVNRGETQYF
-,TRBV4-2,-,TRBJ1-5,TGTGCCAGCAGCCCGAAACGATATCGACAGGACAATCAGCCCCAGCATTTT,CASSPKRYRQDNQPQHF
-,TRBV28,TRBD1,TRBJ1-5,TGTGCCAGCAGCCGGACAGGGGGCAGACAGCCCCAGCATTTT,CASSRTGGRQPQHF
-,TRBV7-2,TRBD1,TRBJ1-5,TGTGCCAGCATCAAAACAGGGGTTGAGGGTCAGCCCCAGCATTTT,CASIKTGVEGQPQHF
-,TRBV4-1,-,TRBJ1-4,TGCGCCAGCACCCCAGGACAGATTAATGAAAAACTGTTTTTT,CASTPGQINEKLFF
-,TRBV6-9,-,TRBJ1-2,TGTGCCAGCAGTTATCAAGAGGGCGGTTATGGCTACACCTTC,CASSYQEGGYGYTF
-,TRBV3-1/TRBV3-2,-,TRBJ2-1,TGTGCCAGCAGCCCCACCTACAATGAGCAGTTCTTC,CASSPTYNEQFF
-,TRBV15,TRBD2,TRBJ2-1,TGTGCCACCAGCGAGGGGGGAACTAGCGGGGCTTATGAGCAGTTCTTC,CATSEGGTSGAYEQFF
-,TRBV7-9,-,TRBJ1-1,TGTGCCAGCAGTCTTTTCAGATACACCAGGGAGGAGGCTTTCTTT,CASSLFRYTREEAFF
-,TRBV2,TRBD2,TRBJ2-2,TGTGCCAGCAGCCCGCCCGGGAGGGGCACCGGGGAGCTGTTTTTT,CASSPPGRGTGELFF
-,TRBV19,-,TRBJ2-4,TGTGCCAGTAGTATACCGGGAAACATTCAGTACTTC,CASSIPGNIQYF
many,TRBV28,-,TRBJ1-5,TGTGCCAGCAGTTTTATTGGGAGGAAAAATCAGCCCCAGCATTTT,CASSFIGRKNQPQHF
-,TRBV6-1,-,TRBJ2-5,TGTGCCAGCAGTGGAGCTCTCCAAGAGACCCAGTACTTC,CASSGALQETQYF
once,TRBV5-1,TRBD1,TRBJ2-3,TGCGCCAGCAGTGGACAGGGAACAGATACGCAGTATTTT,CASSGQGTDTQYF
-,TRBV20-1,TRBD2,TRBJ2-3,TGCAGTGCTAGTAAGCGGGACCGGGGGAGAGATACGCAGTATTTT,CSASKRDRGRDTQYF
-,TRBV28,TRBD1,TRBJ2-2,TGTGCCAGCAGTTCTCTCCCCCTTGGACAGGACTTCACCGGGGAGCTGTTTTTT,CASSSLPLGQDFTGELFF
-,TRBV7-2,TRBD2,TRBJ2-7,TGTGCCAGCAGCTTTGGACTAGCGGGAGTAGAGCAGTACTTC,CASSFGLAGVEQYF
-,TRBV2,TRBD2,TRBJ2-7,TGTGCCAGCAGGACCCGGATAGGCGGGACTACCTCCTACGAGCAGTACTTC,CASRTRIGGTTSYEQYF
few,TRBV19,TRBD1,TRBJ1-3,TGTGCCAGTAGTATAGGGGCCAGGGGGCGCGGAAACACCATATATTTT,CASSIGARGRGNTIYF
-,TRBV9,TRBD1,TRBJ1-1,TGTGCCAGCAGCGGAGACAGGGGGTACACTGAAGCTTTCTTT,CASSGDRGYTEAFF
-,TRBV28,-,TRBJ2-1,TGTGCCAGCAGTTTGGCGGGGCTATGGCGCAATGAGCAGTTCTTC,CASSLAGLWRNEQFF
-,TRBV7-6,TRBD2,TRBJ2-7,TGTGCCAGCAGCCAAAGCAGCGGGGGGGCCTCCTACGAGCAGTACTTC,CASSQSSGGASYEQYF
-,TRBV20-1,TRBD1,TRBJ1-1,TGCAGTGCTACTGACAGGGGGACTGAAGCTTTCTTT,CSATDRGTEAFF
-,TRBV9,-,TRBJ2-2,TGTGCCAGCAGCTCCAGAGGACGGGAGAGGGTCGGGGAGCTGTTTTTT,CASSSRGRERVGELFF
-,TRBV7-9,-,TRBJ2-7,TGTGCCAGCAGCTTAGAAGGGGCCCACGAGCAGTACTTC,CASSLEGAHEQYF